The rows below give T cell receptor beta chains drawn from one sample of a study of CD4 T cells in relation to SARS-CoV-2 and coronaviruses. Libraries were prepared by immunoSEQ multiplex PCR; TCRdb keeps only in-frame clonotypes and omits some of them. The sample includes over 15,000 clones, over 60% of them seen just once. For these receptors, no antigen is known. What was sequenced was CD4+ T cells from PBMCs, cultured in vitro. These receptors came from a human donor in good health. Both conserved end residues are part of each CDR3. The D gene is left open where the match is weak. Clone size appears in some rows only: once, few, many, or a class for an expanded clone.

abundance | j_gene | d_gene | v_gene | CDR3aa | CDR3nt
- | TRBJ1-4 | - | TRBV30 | CAWSGGGGEKLFF | TGTGCCTGGAGCGGGGGAGGTGGGGAAAAACTGTTTTTT
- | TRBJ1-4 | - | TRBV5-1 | CASSRGGGKNEKLFF | TGCGCCAGCAGCCGCGGGGGCGGGAAAAATGAAAAACTGTTTTTT
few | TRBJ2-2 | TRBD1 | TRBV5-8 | CASSKGDRGRTGELFF | TGTGCCAGCAGCAAAGGGGACAGGGGGCGAACCGGGGAGCTGTTTTTT
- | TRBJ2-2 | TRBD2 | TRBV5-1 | CASRGGSNTGELFF | TGCGCCAGCCGAGGCGGGAGCAACACCGGGGAGCTGTTTTTT
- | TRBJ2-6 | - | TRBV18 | CASSPLASSGANVLTF | TGTGCCAGCTCACCACTCGCCAGCTCTGGGGCCAACGTCCTGACTTTC
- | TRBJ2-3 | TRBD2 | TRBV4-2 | CASSQERTSGKGTDTQYF | TGTGCCAGCAGCCAAGAACGAACTAGCGGGAAAGGCACAGATACGCAGTATTTT
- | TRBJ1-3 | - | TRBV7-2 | CASSFAQGGVAGNTIYF | TGTGCCAGCAGCTTCGCGCAGGGAGGGGTTGCTGGAAACACCATATATTTT
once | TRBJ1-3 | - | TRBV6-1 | CASSEKGSGNTIYF | TGTGCCAGCAGTGAAAAAGGGTCCGGAAACACCATATATTTT
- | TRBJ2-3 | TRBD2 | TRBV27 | CASSRTGTGGTSGRKDTQYF | TGTGCCAGCAGCCGAACAGGGACAGGGGGGACTAGCGGGAGGAAAGATACGCAGTATTTT
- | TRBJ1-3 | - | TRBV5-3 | CARSNFPGEACISGNTIYF | TGTGCCAGAAGCAATTTTCCGGGCGAAGCATGCATCTCTGGAAACACCATATATTTT
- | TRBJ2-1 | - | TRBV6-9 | CASSSLAMTYNEQFF | TGTGCCAGCAGTTCTCTCGCGATGACCTACAATGAGCAGTTCTTC
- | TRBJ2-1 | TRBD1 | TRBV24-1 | CATSRGQGLPNEQFF | TGTGCCACCAGCCGCGGACAGGGTCTTCCAAATGAGCAGTTCTTC
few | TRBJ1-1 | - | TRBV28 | CASSYQGRTEAFF | TGTGCCAGCAGCTACCAGGGTAGGACTGAAGCTTTCTTT